The entry below describes one TCR beta chain. These data come from a study of ipilimumab plus nivolumab after autologous stem cell transplantation. About the research overall: Typical patient got a handful of ipilimumab doses and about eight nivolumab doses (median). The myeloma cohort included high-risk transplant-naive patients and patients relapsing within 3 years of a first autologous transplant.

Ipilimumab, 1 mg/kg, started 14 to 28 days after autologous transplant. Germline V lookup: CDR1 GTSNPN, CDR2 SVGIG (reference sequence). V shed 2 bases and J 4 bases; nucleotides not matched to a gene: 4. The CDR3 is 15 amino acids. This table comes from immunoSEQ multiplex PCR, and its TCRdb copy is limited to in-frame clones, with some not included. This repertoire shows some 40,000 clones, over 90% found once; its top ten account for 0.75% to 1%. The specimen comprised PBMCs, sampled in a trial of ipilimumab plus nivolumab as post-transplant consolidation. The genes are TRBV30 and TRBJ2-3; 12 positions agree with TRBD2. The sequence was obtained from a male donor with multiple myeloma. The CDR3 here is CAWSRLAGDPDTQYF. CDR3 nucleotide sequence: TGTGCCTGGAGTAGACTAGCGGGGGACCCAGATACGCAGTATTTT.